The table lists the clone carrying this T cell receptor beta chain with a few counts. The data are from a study of shared clonotypes between healthy human individuals. The CDR3 is made up of 13 amino acids. V lost 4 bases, J lost 3 bases, and 10 bases lay in between. The germline gives CDR1 SGDLS, CDR2 YYNGEE. Measured with immunoSEQ multiplex PCR; TCRdb has only the in-frame clones, and not every one. This repertoire shows some 660,000 clones, around 73% found once; its top ten account for 1.5% to 2%. All the donors were Caucasian adults who lived in Nashville, Tennessee. The sample taken for sequencing was memory CD4+ T cells sorted from blood. Subset of the sample: CD45RA-negative fraction. This chain uses TRBV9 with TRBJ1-2; D unclear. The source is a woman aged 25 to 39 in good health. The CDR3 loop reads CASSSRVDYGYTF. CDR3 bases: TGTGCCAGCAGCAGCCGAGTGGACTATGGCTACACCTTC. Together with reference TRBV9 and TRBJ1-2, the CDR3 gives the full variable domain: DSGVTQTPKHLITATGQRVTLRCSPRSGDLSVYWYQQSLDQGLQFLIQYYNGEERAKGNILERFSAQQFPDLHSELNLSSLELGDSALYFCASSSRVDYGYTFGSGTRLTVV.